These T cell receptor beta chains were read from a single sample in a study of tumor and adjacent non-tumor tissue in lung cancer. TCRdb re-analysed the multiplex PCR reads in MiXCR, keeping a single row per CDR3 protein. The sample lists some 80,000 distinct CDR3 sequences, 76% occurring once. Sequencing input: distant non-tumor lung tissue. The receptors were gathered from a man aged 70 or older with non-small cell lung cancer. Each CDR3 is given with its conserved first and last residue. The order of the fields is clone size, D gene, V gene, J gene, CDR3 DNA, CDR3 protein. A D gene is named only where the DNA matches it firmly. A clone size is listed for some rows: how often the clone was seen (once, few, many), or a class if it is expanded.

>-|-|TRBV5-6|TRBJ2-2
TGTGCTAGCAGATTCGTTAGCGGGGAGCTGTTTTTT
CASRFVSGELFF
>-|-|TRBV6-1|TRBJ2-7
TGTGCCAGCAGTGATTACCCTACGGACATGGAGCAATACTTC
CASSDYPTDMEQYF
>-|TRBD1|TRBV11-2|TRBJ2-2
TGTGCCAGCAGCTTAGTGGGCACAGGGGTTCCCGGAGTGTTGTTTTTT
CASSLVGTGVPGVLFF
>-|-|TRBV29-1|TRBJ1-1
TGCAGCGTTGGTGTGATGACCTTCTTT
CSVGVMTFF
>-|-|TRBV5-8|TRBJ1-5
TGTGCCAGCAGCACGATGGATAATAGCAATCAGGCCCAGCATTTT
CASSTMDNSNQAQHF
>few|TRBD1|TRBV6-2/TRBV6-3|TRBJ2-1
TGTGCCAGCAGTAGACAGGGCTCCTACAATGAGCAGTTCTTC
CASSRQGSYNEQFF
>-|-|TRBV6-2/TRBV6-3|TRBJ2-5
TGTGCCAGCAATTCCCAGCTTAAGACCCAGTACTTC
CASNSQLKTQYF
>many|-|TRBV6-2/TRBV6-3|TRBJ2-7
TGTGCTATAAGGGGAGGAAGCTCCTACGAGCAGTACTTC
CAIRGGSSYEQYF
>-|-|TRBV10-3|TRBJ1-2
TGTGCCATCAGTGCTGTGCAAAGCCACGACTATACCTTC
CAISAVQSHDYTF
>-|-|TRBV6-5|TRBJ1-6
TGTGCCAGCAGTGTTGGGTTTTTGTCACCCCTCCACTTT
CASSVGFLSPLHF